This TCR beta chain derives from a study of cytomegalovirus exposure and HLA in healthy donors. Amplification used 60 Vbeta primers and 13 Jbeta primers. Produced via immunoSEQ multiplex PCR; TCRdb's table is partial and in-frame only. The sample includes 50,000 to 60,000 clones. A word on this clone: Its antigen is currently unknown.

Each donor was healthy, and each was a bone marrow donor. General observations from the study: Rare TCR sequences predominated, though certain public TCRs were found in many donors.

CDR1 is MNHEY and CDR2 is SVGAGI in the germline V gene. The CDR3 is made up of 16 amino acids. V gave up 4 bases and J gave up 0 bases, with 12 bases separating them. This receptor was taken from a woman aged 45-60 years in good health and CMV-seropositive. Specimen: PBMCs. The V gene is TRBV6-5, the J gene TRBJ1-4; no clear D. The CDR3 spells CASSSLSVATNEKLFF. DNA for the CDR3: TGTGCCAGCAGTTCCCTCTCAGTTGCAACTAATGAAAAACTGTTTTTT.